This T cell receptor (beta chain) was recovered during a study of blood T cells in healthy people across ages (dated by TCRdb to about 2015). In the study overall: In model experiments, roughly one uniquely barcoded TCR beta cDNA molecule per two T cells was captured by template switching. The study measured age-related changes in TCR beta repertoire diversity using deep sequencing normalized with unique cDNA molecular identifiers. The donors were divided into four age groups: young (average around 16 years), middle-aged (about 39), aged (under 70) and long-lived (roughly 82). To avoid experimental bias, donors of different ages were randomly spread across the sequencing lanes. Two additional independent replicas of 1 million unique cDNA reads from the same blood draw were analyzed for two donors (one aged 18 to 30 and one aged 80 or older).

Library preparation was by 5' RACE. Instrument used: Illumina HiSeq 2500. A second about 7 to 11 cycle PCR used a sample-barcoded 5' primer and a J-beta primer mix. A unique molecular identifier was introduced onto each TCR beta cDNA molecule by a template-switch 5' adaptor carrying 12 random nucleotides. At least 2.5 million CDR3-containing paired-end reads were obtained from each sample. First-strand cDNA synthesis was performed from all RNA using the Mint cDNA synthesis kit, with priming by a TRBC-specific oligonucleotide. Following uracil-DNA glycosylase treatment, a first 18-cycle PCR with universal primers M1SS and BC2_uni_R was performed on all cDNA. The published analysis was carried out like this. Normalization of each sample was performed by random selection of 1 million high-quality reads, each carrying a distinct molecular identifier. Instead of being binned into consensus sequences, reads with shared molecular identifiers were discarded. MiTCR, run with a Q25 quality threshold and the strictest error-elimination algorithm, handled CDR3 identification, clonotype clustering and error correction. Lower-bound total TCR beta diversity was estimated with a nonparametric unseen species model using Euler transformation. TCRdb itself trimmed the public reads at Q25 with fastp, ran MiXCR and retained productive beta chains. All rows with the same CDR3 protein become a single entry with the most common DNA and genes. TCRdb assigned the V and J calls; the authors' analysis was not used. The sample contains more than 1 million distinct CDR3 sequences, 40% to 55% of them found a single time. The top ten constitute approximately 17% of the sample.

The donors were roughly 39 Caucasian individuals from Russia, aged roughly 6 to 100 years, who were systemically healthy. Each donor gave ten milliliters of peripheral blood, collected into EDTA-treated Vacutainer tubes. Ficoll-Paque density-gradient centrifugation was used to isolate PBMCs, with at least 7 million obtained per sample. Trizol reagent was used to extract total RNA from the PBMCs, yielding at least 5 micrograms per sample. For every donor, flow cytometry on a PBMC aliquot measured the percentage of naive CD45RAhigh/CD27high T cells. Points on this clonotype: The antigen this receptor binds is unknown. No base quality information exists; no much larger clone differs at one position.

Here is what the overall study found, with its caveats: Since profiling was done on bulk unsorted PBMCs, naive and antigen-experienced compartments could not be conclusively compared. There was a strong correlation between observed TCR beta diversity and the percentage of naive T cells measured by flow cytometry. Because donor CMV infection status was unknown, age-related changes in expanded clonotypes were potentially confounded. Compared with the aged group, the long-lived group had more naive CD4+ T cells, fewer expanded clones and increased TCR diversity, suggesting age selection. Estimates of total diversity based on one million sequenced T cells were regarded as lower bounds and as underestimates. Observed TCR beta diversity per million T cells fell roughly linearly with age, and a significant reduction was already apparent by age roughly 40.

Sequenced material: blood. The clonotype originates from a woman aged 55-70 years in good health.

The CDR3 protein: CASSTGQGTYGYTF. The DNA reads as follows: TGCGCCAGCAGCACTGGACAGGGGACCTATGGCTACACCTTC. The chain is made from TRBV5-1 and TRBJ1-2, with 9 bases aligning to TRBD1. The CDR3 starts with the cysteine, ends with the phenylalanine, and has 14 residues. Left in the record is the CDR3 DNA by itself, 42 bases read in frame from the first base. Here V drops 4 bases and J drops 4 bases, and the junction holds 5 bases not matched to any gene. The germline V gene sets CDR1 to SGHRS and CDR2 to YFSETQ.